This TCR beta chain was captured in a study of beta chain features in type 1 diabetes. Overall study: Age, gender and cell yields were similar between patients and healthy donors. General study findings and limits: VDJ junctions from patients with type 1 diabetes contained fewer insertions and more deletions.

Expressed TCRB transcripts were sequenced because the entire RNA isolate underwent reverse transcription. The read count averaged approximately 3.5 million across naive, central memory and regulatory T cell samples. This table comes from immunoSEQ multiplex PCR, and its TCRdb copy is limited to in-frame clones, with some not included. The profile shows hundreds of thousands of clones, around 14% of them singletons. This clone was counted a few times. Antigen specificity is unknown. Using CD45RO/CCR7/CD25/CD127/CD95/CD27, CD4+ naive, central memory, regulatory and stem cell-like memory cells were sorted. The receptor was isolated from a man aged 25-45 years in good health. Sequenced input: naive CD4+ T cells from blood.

CDR3 DNA: TGTGCCAGCTCAAACGGGTTGGGACAGGGCTCGATCTACGAGCAGTACTTC. It translates to CASSNGLGQGSIYEQYF. The rearrangement joins TRBV18 to TRBJ2-7, with 9 bases matching TRBD1. CDR3 length: 17 residues. With V trimmed by 5 bases and J by 3 bases, 14 bases remained unmatched. Germline lookup yields CDR1 KGHSH and CDR2 LQKENI.